The sequence of this T cell receptor beta chain was determined in a study of beta chain features in type 1 diabetes. The study's findings and limits: Resolution of whether HLA type affects TCRB rearrangement was not achieved here. Insertions were fewer and deletions more numerous at VDJ junctions in type 1 diabetes patients.

The whole isolated RNA underwent reverse transcription, so sequencing captured expressed TCRB transcripts. The repertoire was sequenced with immunoSEQ multiplex PCR; TCRdb's copy has only in-frame clones and lacks some. The data contain 70,000 to 95,000 clones, 30% to 35% of them singletons. The CDR3 extends over 12 amino acids. Germline-derived CDR1 and CDR2 are MDHEN and SYDVKM. Between the trimmed V and J ends, which lost 4 bases and 13 bases, there was a span of 14 bases. In regard to this clone: Its antigen is not known. This sample also contains other DNA sequences that code for the same CDR3.

J is TRBJ2-1 and V is TRBV28; no clear D gene. This TCR was sampled from a woman aged 18-35 years in good health. Sequencing was carried out using stem cell memory CD4+ T cells from blood. CDR3 coding DNA: TGTGCCAGCAGTTATGCCCCTAGTCGACAGTTCTTC. This codes for CASSYAPSRQFF.